These T cell receptor beta chains were read from a single sample in a study of cytomegalovirus exposure and HLA in healthy donors. Here immunoSEQ multiplex PCR was the method, and the copy in TCRdb shows in-frame clones only, minus some. The table shows around 120,000 clones, with about two thirds occurring only once. Sequencing used PBMCs. Every receptor here comes from a woman aged 55 to 70 in good health and CMV-seropositive. The conserved cysteine and the conserved F or W are not part of the CDR3 here. Fields, in order: V gene, clone size, J gene, CDR3 protein. Only some rows state a clone size, as once, few, many or a class for expanded clones.

TRBV7-3	NA	TRBJ2-3	ASSLAPGHSRNTQY
TRBV11-1	once	TRBJ2-1	ASSPSGGLGNEQF
TRBV11-2	NA	TRBJ2-3	ASSRTGGDTQY
TRBV6-6	few	TRBJ1-1	ASSSTGARDTEAF
TRBV2	once	TRBJ1-6	ASSYRGPIYNSPLH
TRBV2	NA	TRBJ1-2	ASSEQGQQRGYT
TRBV9	once	TRBJ2-5	ASSVDYTISGGQETQY
TRBV19	NA	TRBJ1-1	ASSLQVLVNTEAF
TRBV29-1	few	TRBJ2-2	SAPLASGQGRNTGELF
TRBV9	NA	TRBJ2-7	ASSVASKTYEQY
TRBV18	NA	TRBJ1-5	ASSPRQGNQPQH
TRBV15	NA	TRBJ1-5	ATSRRGWTGGPLCSNQPQH
TRBV7-9	NA	TRBJ2-5	ASSRLSTTPGETQY
TRBV27	NA	TRBJ2-7	ASSLSSAGASYEQY
TRBV5-1	few	TRBJ1-4	ASSLGRGAEKLF
TRBV9	NA	TRBJ1-6	ASSVAQINSPLH
TRBV10-1	NA	TRBJ2-7	ASSESGTGGLYEQY
TRBV7-3	NA	TRBJ2-3	ASSLMGRGSLSTDTQY
TRBV19	NA	TRBJ1-5	ASSYGTGGNQPQH
TRBV19	few	TRBJ1-2	ASSITQAVYGYT
TRBV5-1	NA	TRBJ1-2	ASSLGSAGVESGYT
TRBV7-8	NA	TRBJ2-7	ASSLGGLAGAYEQY
TRBV19	NA	TRBJ2-7	ASSPGLGDNEQY
TRBV19	NA	TRBJ1-2	ASRGTGSNYGYT
TRBV7-2	few	TRBJ1-2	ASSLSAYGYT
TRBV6-1	NA	TRBJ1-1	ASTWPRGGNTEAF
TRBV2	NA	TRBJ2-2	ASASGGGRTGELF
TRBV15	once	TRBJ2-7	ATSRQPLTGEGNEQY
TRBV29-1	few	TRBJ1-1	SVLRDMNTEAF
TRBV2	NA	TRBJ1-4	ASSFFKGDEKLF
TRBV6-1	NA	TRBJ2-7	ASIATSGGAYEQY
TRBV19	NA	TRBJ2-5	ASSIAGNQY
TRBV4-1	NA	TRBJ2-7	ASHKGGGSSSYEQY
TRBV4-1	NA	TRBJ2-1	ASSQTGGVEQF
TRBV7-9	once	TRBJ1-2	ASSLSGGAGYGYT
TRBV27	few	TRBJ1-2	ASSHQDNYGYT
TRBV5-1	few	TRBJ1-2	ASSLWETGTNYGYT
TRBV6-4	few	TRBJ1-6	ASSHTGENSPLH
TRBV5-1	NA	TRBJ1-1	ASSLDRGLSTEAF
TRBV27	NA	TRBJ1-4	ASSFRQGIREKLF
TRBV7-9	NA	TRBJ1-3	ASSLGPSVGNTIY
TRBV4-1	NA	TRBJ2-5	ASSQVGGTETQY
TRBV11-2	once	TRBJ2-7	ASSVRDRAYEQY
TRBV4-1	NA	TRBJ2-7	ASSQDGRPGALVEQY
TRBV9	NA	TRBJ2-5	ASSVGGETQY
TRBV7-6	NA	TRBJ1-2	ASSSLAGNERGFT
TRBV4-1	once	TRBJ1-1	ASSQERMSEAF
TRBV5-1	NA	TRBJ2-7	ASSLRVGGAEEQY
TRBV6-5	NA	TRBJ1-2	ASSRLTGSPYGYT